The source of this TCR beta chain is a study of regulatory T cells in long-lasting Graves disease. Investigators prepared the TCR beta libraries by applying iRepertoire HTBI primers and Arm-PCR of CDR3 regions. In TCRdb, the multiplex PCR reads were re-called with MiXCR into one record per CDR3 protein. This sample has roughly 420,000 distinct CDR3 sequences; 16% occur once, and the top ten carry approximately 11%. The time point was: newly diagnosed GD, antithyroid drugs for less than 3 months. PBMC-extracted RNA yielded the TCR library. These data were also reused for a study on T cells in Graves' hyperthyroidism and ophthalmopathy. That work contributes: Graves' hyperthyroidism was deemed stable given no ophthalmopathy progression within 18 months. Hyperthyroidism had been newly diagnosed in patients aged 18 to 65, and its duration was under 2 months. A first-round RT-PCR of the TCR CDR3 used the HTBI primer set.

The receptor was derived from a woman in her 30s with Graves disease. The specimen was peripheral blood mononuclear cells (PBMCs), collected at new diagnosis, from a patient treated with antithyroid drugs.

The CDR3 nucleotides are TGTGCCAGCACTGGGGGCCGGGGCTACACCTTC. Protein sequence: CASTGGRGYTF. The chain recombines TRBV15 with TRBJ1-2, with D possibly matching TRBD1 (6 bases). There are 11 residues in the CDR3. Per germline, CDR1 LNHNV and CDR2 YYDKDF (reference sequence). Trimming removed 10 bases from V and 8 bases from J, with 14 bases in between.